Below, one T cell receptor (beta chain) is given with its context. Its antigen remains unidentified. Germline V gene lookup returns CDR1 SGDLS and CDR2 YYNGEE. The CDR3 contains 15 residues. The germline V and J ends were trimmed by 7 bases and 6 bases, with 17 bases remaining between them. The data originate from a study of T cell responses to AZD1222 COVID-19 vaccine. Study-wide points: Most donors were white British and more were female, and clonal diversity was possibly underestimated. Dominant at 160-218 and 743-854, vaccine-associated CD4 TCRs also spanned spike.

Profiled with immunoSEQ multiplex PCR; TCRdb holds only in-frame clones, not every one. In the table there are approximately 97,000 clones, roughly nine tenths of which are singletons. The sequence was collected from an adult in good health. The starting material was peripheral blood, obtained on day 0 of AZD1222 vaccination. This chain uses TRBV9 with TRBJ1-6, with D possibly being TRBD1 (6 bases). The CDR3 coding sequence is TGTGCCAGCGGCGAAGGGGGGAAGGGTAATTCACCCCTCCACTTT. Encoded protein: CASGEGGKGNSPLHF.